This T cell receptor (beta chain) stems from a study of cytomegalovirus exposure and HLA in healthy donors (dated by TCRdb to between 2016 and 2019). With regard to the full study: An earlier analysis of 587 of the donors reported approximately 300 Gb of sequence data and 95 million to 130 million unique TCR beta sequences obtained from about 179 million T cells. An early release covering some 640 HLA-typed donors comprised about 310 gigabases of sequencing data and approximately 85 million unique TCR sequences. Among the roughly 400 genotyped donors, approximately 81% belonged to the genetic ancestry cluster associated with self-reported Caucasian donors. The study aimed to test whether signatures of past pathogen exposure could be identified by cataloging public T cell receptors. The T cell repertoires of around 670 subjects were profiled by immunosequencing and related to cytomegalovirus serostatus. Besides the first cohort of some 670 subjects, a separate validation cohort made up of about 120 different subjects was used. To predict cytomegalovirus infection status, the study brought together high-throughput TCR immunosequencing, statistical association of individual TCRs with disease status, and machine learning. A later analysis re-examined previously published TCR beta repertoires from about 670 donors and added high-resolution HLA genotyping to investigate patterns of TCR occurrence. Rather than using new phenotypic data, the later analysis identified candidate immune exposures from TCR beta sequences and from how often those sequences occurred across donors. An earlier analysis of 587 of the donors used high-throughput TCR beta sequencing to judge whether each TCR beta V gene segment behaved as functional or pseudogenic. Donor age, sex, ethnicity and CMV serostatus were compiled together with the repertoire data. In a later genetic analysis, genome-wide SNP genotypes for about three fifths of the 666 donors were used, and that subset was treated as a discovery cohort. Every discovery cohort repertoire had been produced on one sequencing platform. Both class I and class II loci were covered by HLA typing, at four-digit resolution. The number of typed donors differed by locus: roughly 629-640 for A, B, C, DRB1 and DQB1; 522 for DQA1; 600 to 610 for DPA1; and some 430 for DPB1. Because of strong linkage in the cohort, roughly five DR-DQ haplotypes were treated as single units for association and clustering. Among almost 400 genotyped donors of the cohort, an average of roughly 240,000 unique TCR beta nucleotide sequences were sequenced per donor, roughly 20% of them non-productive.

Notes on this clone: It lacks a known antigen. No much larger clone exists at a distance of one base, and base qualities are not known.

The protocol used for the library was the immunoSEQ multiplex PCR assay. For the multiplex PCR, a mixture combining 60 forward primers for TCR Vbeta segments and 13 reverse primers for TCR Jbeta segments was used. A multiplex PCR assay on genomic DNA amplified the CDR3 region of rearranged TCR beta genes. On the Illumina HiSeq System, the amplified TCR beta libraries were sequenced as 87-base-pair reads. For the original study's pipeline: Across the 670 or so repertoires, a later analysis counted approximately 83 million unique TCR beta chains, 9 million to 14 million of which were shared by at least two donors. To remove PCR and sequencing errors, raw reads were error-corrected and collapsed into unique sequences using a nearest-neighbor algorithm that merged closely related sequences. CDR3 sequences were aligned to IMGT reference sequences to assign V, D and J gene segments. Each retained sequence needed at least a six-nucleotide match to both a V gene segment and a J gene segment. A rearrangement counted as productive if the CDR3 had no stop codons and remained in frame with V and J, and every other rearrangement counted as non-productive. Following IMGT convention, CDR3 was defined as the stretch from the second conserved V-encoded cysteine to the conserved J-encoded phenylalanine. In an earlier analysis of approximately 500 of the donors, sequences lacking an unambiguous match to a single V gene segment were excluded. An earlier analysis of fewer than 750 of the donors called V segments functional above 56.7% productive rearrangements and segregating when the between-donor standard deviation exceeded 5%. A statistical classification framework was built for diagnosing cytomegalovirus status from the catalog of TCR beta chain sequences. V and J gene assignment, in a later analysis, came from comparing TCR nucleotide sequences with IMGT/GENE-DB human TR gene sequences. Using the TCRdist pipeline, a later analysis assigned CDR3 sequences along with most-parsimonious VDJ recombination scenarios. In a later analysis, each TCR beta chain was defined by its CDR3 amino acid sequence together with its V-gene family, and reads without a unique V-gene family were excluded. In a later analysis, fewer than 600 highly shared, low-generation-probability nucleotide sequences were removed to address suspected cross-contamination and a sequencing artifact. For each public chain, a later analysis derived a clonal expansion index from normalized ranks of inferred template counts within each repertoire. A later analysis computed generation probabilities with a VDJ recombination model fitted to out-of-frame rearrangements, and checked the results against IGoR. Hypergeometric tests were used in a later analysis to score TCR-TCR, TCR-HLA and TCR-CMV co-occurrence, with a repertoire-size bias correction applied to the TCR pairs. False discovery rates were estimated in a later analysis by permuting HLA or CMV assignments 20 times. In a later analysis, co-occurring TCRs were grouped using DBSCAN, with TCRdist sequence similarity added in when clustering inside HLA-allele-positive subsets. Repertoires with fewer than 30,000 or more than 120,000 public chains, plus five repertoires with anomalous nucleotide sharing, were excluded from co-occurrence clustering. In TCRdb, the immuneACCESS table is reduced to in-frame sequences with V and J assigned. These tables do not hold every clone; where another copy was compared, an unresolved V gene accounts for under half, and the others remain unexplained. That table supplies the V and J calls and clone size; D and trimming were determined from the DNA. The sample has approximately 92,000 clones on record, roughly 80% of them singletons. Around 1.2% of the sample lies in the top ten.

The cohort was made up of approximately 670 healthy bone marrow donors. At the time of sampling, every cohort member was nominally healthy, though immune exposures that went unrecorded were likely present. The donor tested CMV seropositive, placing the donor among the 290 or so seropositive members of the cohort. A peripheral blood sample was provided by each donor, and peripheral blood mononuclear cells were used for TCR beta sequencing. The Qiagen DNeasy Blood Extraction Kit was used to extract genomic DNA from the blood cell samples. Germline trimming: 3 bases from V, 1 base from J; junction bases outside gene matches: 3. Per the germline V gene, SGHVS is the CDR1 and FNYEAQ is the CDR2. The CDR3 contains 14 residues, cysteine and phenylalanine counted. Only the CDR3 DNA stays, 42 bases, in frame from base 1. The full study reports these points: It was suggested by the authors that the approach could potentially be generalized to other disease states and immunological phenotypes. A group of highly shared sequence variants was considered likely to be a technical artifact of the sequencing pipeline. A further reported finding was that TCR beta sequences accurately predicted the HLA-A and HLA-B alleles for most subjects in the first cohort. According to a later genetic analysis, donors in an Asian-associated ancestry cluster had fewer N-insertions in productive TCRs than the approximately 610-donor mean. Strong co-occurrence of HLA alleles, especially DR and DQ, made assigning TCR associations to individual alleles difficult. Most CMV-associated TCR beta chains appeared to be HLA-restricted in a later analysis, and the HLA associations seemed to be driven largely by CMV exposure. Some IMGT-functional V segments, including TRBV6-2 and TRBV6-3, could not be distinguished by the 87-base-pair reads and were therefore excluded. Because counts were too low, roughly 17 rarely observed V segments, including chromosome 9 orphons, were left out of the earlier analysis of some 640 of the donors. Presence/absence analyses assumed roughly uniform sequencing depth across donors, an assumption that may not hold. In a later analysis, the rate of TCR association differed among HLA loci, with DRB1 alleles having the most associated TCRs and HLA-C alleles having the fewest. The study listed 150 to 200 TCR beta chains as associated with cytomegalovirus. Most TCR sequences were seen in very few donors, while some public TCRs were found in many individuals. The only immune exposure information available for the cohort was CMV serostatus. In vitro tests confirmed that a few of the cytomegalovirus-associated TCR beta chains recognize cytomegalovirus antigens. The classifier was reported to diagnose cytomegalovirus status with high specificity and sensitivity in both the original cohort and the validation cohort. Several of the top co-occurrence clusters appeared to be linked to parvovirus B19, influenza, CMV and Epstein-Barr virus, according to a later analysis. In an earlier analysis of around 500 of the donors, most TCR beta V segments appeared in productive rearrangements about 90% or about 30% of the time, broadly matching IMGT annotations. The cohort was sequenced for TCR beta chains only, and without alpha or paired-chain data the features that could be detected were limited. Because HLA typing was unavailable for some donors at each locus, only the typed subset was used in association tests. An association between a missense DCLRE1C variant and V-gene and J-gene trimming of TCR beta chains was found in a later genetic analysis and replicated in an independent cohort. A later analysis associated 16,951 TCR beta sequences with specific HLA alleles at a false discovery rate of 0.05. In a later analysis, HLA-associated TCR beta chains were found to be more clonally expanded and to have lower generation probabilities than equally common non-associated chains. Linkage disequilibrium might explain the correlated functional status among segregating V segments, but an unknown experimental factor could not be excluded.

This clonotype was obtained from a girl aged 2-10 years in good health and CMV-seropositive. The rearrangement combines TRBV7-6 with TRBJ2-7; TRBD1 fits 7 bases in the junction. The sequenced sample consisted of PBMCs. The nucleotides are TGTGCCAGCAGCTTCCCGGGACAGTCCTACGAGCAGTACTTC. It is translated as CASSFPGQSYEQYF.